Listed here are 10 T cell receptor beta chains from one sample, sequenced in a study of OX40 agonist ivuxolimab in advanced cancers. Measured with immunoSEQ multiplex PCR; TCRdb has only the in-frame clones, and not every one. Among fewer than 35,000 clones listed, around nine tenths were seen once. Sequencing used CD4+ or CD8+ T cells sorted from blood, obtained in a trial of the OX40 agonist ivuxolimab. The source is an adult with an advanced solid tumor such as melanoma, head and neck, liver or kidney cancer.

This sequence joins TRBV5-6 and TRBJ2-1; the match to TRBD2 covers 13 bases. Per germline, CDR1 SGHDT and CDR2 YYEEEE. V lost 4 bases to trimming and J lost 9 bases; unmatched junction nucleotides: 10. CDR3 length: 16 residues. The CDR3 region has the DNA TGTGCCAGCAGCACCGGACTAGCGGGAGATCTCGGTGAGCAGTTCTTC. This codes for CASSTGLAGDLGEQFF.

The rearrangement joins TRBV2 to TRBJ1-4, with unresolved D. V was cut by 2 bases and J by 11 bases, with 12 bases left in between. Germline V lookup: CDR1 SNHLY, CDR2 FYNNEI. The CDR3 covers 13 residues. The DNA of the CDR3 is TGTGCCAGCAGTGAATTTGGCCAGGAGAAACTGTTTTTT. Residues: CASSEFGQEKLFF. The variable domain in full, with the rest retrieved from reference TRBV2 and TRBJ1-4, is EPEVTQTPSHQVTQMGQEVILRCVPISNHLYFYWYRQILGQKVEFLVSFYNNEISEKSEIFDDQFSVERPDGSNFTLKIRSTKLEDSAMYFCASSEFGQEKLFFGSGTQLSVL.

In nucleotides, the CDR3 is TGTGCCAGCAGTGAAAGGGTAGCGGGAGGGAAAGAGACCCAGTACTTC. As protein: CASSERVAGGKETQYF. The chain links TRBV2 to TRBJ2-5, with 11 bases identical to TRBD2. The CDR3 consists of 16 residues. V shed 2 bases and J 3 bases; nucleotides not matched to a gene: 5. Germline CDR1 reads SNHLY; CDR2 reads FYNNEI.

The V call is TRBV7-8, the J call TRBJ1-5; weak D call: TRBD1 (5 bases). Germline V lookup: CDR1 SGHVS, CDR2 FQNEAQ. The germline V and J ends were trimmed by 4 bases and 5 bases, with 18 bases remaining between them. The CDR3 has 16 residues. CDR3 in amino acids: CASSWDFDSSYQPQHF. DNA of the CDR3: TGTGCCAGCAGCTGGGATTTCGACAGCTCTTATCAGCCCCAGCATTTT. Drawing the rest from reference TRBV7-8 and TRBJ1-5, the complete variable domain is GAGVSQSPRYKVAKRGQDVALRCDPISGHVSLFWYQQALGQGPEFLTYFQNEAQLDKSGLPSDRFFAERPEGSVSTLKIQRTQQEDSAVYLCASSWDFDSSYQPQHFGDGTRLSIL.

This clone occurred a few times. The chain recombines TRBV19 with TRBJ2-7; 7 positions agree with TRBD1. J lost 2 bases, V lost 5 bases, and 9 bases had no gene match. Looked up from germline, CDR1 is LNHDA and CDR2 is SQIVND (reference sequence). This CDR3 contains 15 residues. The chain's CDR3 is CASSSKRQGPYEQYF. The DNA for the CDR3 is TGTGCCAGTAGTTCCAAGAGACAGGGCCCCTACGAGCAGTACTTC.

CDR3 sequence reads: CASSKGPGVPGELFF. CDR3 sequence (DNA): TGTGCCAGTAGTAAGGGACCAGGGGTCCCCGGGGAGCTGTTTTTT. This chain links TRBV19 with TRBJ2-2, with D maybe TRBD1 (6 bases). This CDR3 is 15 amino acids long. The germline V gene encodes CDR1 LNHDA and CDR2 SQIVND (reference sequence). V lost 4 bases and J lost 6, with 15 bases in between.

This clone has a handful of counts. The chain employs TRBV27 and TRBJ2-7; D might be TRBD1 or TRBD2, each matching 5 bases. Germline V lookup: CDR1 MNHEY, CDR2 SMNVEV (reference sequence). This CDR3 comprises 14 residues. V gave up 5 bases and J gave up 4 bases, with 15 bases separating them. The CDR3 protein is CASSITGTIYEQYF. In DNA form, the CDR3 reads TGTGCCAGCAGTATTACCGGGACCATTTACGAGCAGTACTTC.

There are a few counts of this clone. This chain connects TRBV4-1 to TRBJ1-2; 9 nucleotides agree with TRBD1. The CDR3 sequence is 15 residues long. Trimming removed 1 base from V and 7 bases from J; junction bases left unmatched: 7. CDR1 is MGHRA and CDR2 is YSYEKL in the germline V gene. The DNA of the CDR3 is TGCGCCAGCAGCCAAGTCATACAGGGGGCTTCTGGCTACACCTTC. Translating gives CASSQVIQGASGYTF.

The genes are TRBV7-3 and TRBJ2-1; TRBD1 aligns across 9 bases. J was trimmed by 6 bases and V by 1 base; bases with no gene match: 4. CDR1 is SGHTA and CDR2 is FQGTGA in the germline V gene. There are 15 residues in the CDR3. The DNA of the CDR3 is TGTGCCAGCAGCTTAAAACAGGGGGCTCTCAATGAGCAGTTCTTC. Translating gives CASSLKQGALNEQFF.

The chain is built from TRBV11-2 and TRBJ2-3, with D perhaps matching TRBD2 (7 bases). In germline, CDR1 is SGHAT, CDR2 FQNNGV. The CDR3 length is 14 residues. V lost 5 bases and J lost 6, with 15 bases in between. CDR3 in amino acids: CASSQGAGADTQYF. DNA of the CDR3: TGTGCCAGCAGCCAAGGGGCGGGGGCGGATACGCAGTATTTT.